This T cell receptor (beta chain) was found in a study of control samples from healthy donors and cancer patients. Assay: immunoSEQ multiplex PCR; the TCRdb copy retains only in-frame clones and omits some. Of around 89,000 clones in the sample, about four fifths were seen once. CDR3 length: 13 residues. CDR1 and CDR2 from the germline V gene are LNHDA and SQIVND (reference sequence). After removal of 6 bases from V and 3 bases from J, the junction contained 0 bases not matched to a gene. The material sequenced was blood. The V and J genes are TRBV19 and TRBJ1-1, with 11 bases identical to TRBD1. This clonotype was sampled from an older woman in good health. The CDR3 here is CASRGQGDTEAFF. The CDR3 region has the DNA TGTGCCAGTAGGGGACAGGGGGACACTGAAGCTTTCTTT. Looking up the rest from reference TRBV19 and TRBJ1-1 gives the full variable domain: DGGITQSPKYLFRKEGQNVTLSCEQNLNHDAMYWYRQDPGQGLRLIYYSQIVNDFQKGDIAEGYSVSREKKESFPLTVTSAQKNPTAFYLCASRGQGDTEAFFGQGTRLTVV.